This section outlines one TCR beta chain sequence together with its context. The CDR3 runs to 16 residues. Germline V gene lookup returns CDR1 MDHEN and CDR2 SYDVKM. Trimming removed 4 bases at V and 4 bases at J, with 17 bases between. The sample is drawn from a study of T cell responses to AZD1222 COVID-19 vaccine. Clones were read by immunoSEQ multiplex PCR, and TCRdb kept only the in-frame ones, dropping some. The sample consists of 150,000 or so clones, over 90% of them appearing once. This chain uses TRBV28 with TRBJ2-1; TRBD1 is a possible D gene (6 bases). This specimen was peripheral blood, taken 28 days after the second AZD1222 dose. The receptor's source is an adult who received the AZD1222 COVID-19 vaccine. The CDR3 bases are TGTGCCAGCAGTTCCTCCGGGACAAGAGTTTACAATGAGCAGTTCTTC. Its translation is CASSSSGTRVYNEQFF.